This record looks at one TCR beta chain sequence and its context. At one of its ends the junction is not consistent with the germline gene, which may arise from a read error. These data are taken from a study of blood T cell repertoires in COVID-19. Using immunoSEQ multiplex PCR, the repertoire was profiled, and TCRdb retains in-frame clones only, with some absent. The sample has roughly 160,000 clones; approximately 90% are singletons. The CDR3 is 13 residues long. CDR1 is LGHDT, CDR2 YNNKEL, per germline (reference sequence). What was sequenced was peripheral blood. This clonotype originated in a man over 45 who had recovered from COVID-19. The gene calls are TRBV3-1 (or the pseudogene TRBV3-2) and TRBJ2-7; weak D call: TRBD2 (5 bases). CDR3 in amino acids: CASSQDRGSDLDF. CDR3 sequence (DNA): TGTGCCAGCAGCCAAGATAGAGGGAGCGATTTGGACTTC.